This T cell receptor beta chain was recorded in a study of blood T cell repertoires in COVID-19. Background on the study: Sites across the United States, Italy and Spain contributed samples from acute and convalescent COVID-19. PBMCs, B-cell-depleted T cells, or T cells provided the cDNA or gDNA that made up the material.

CDR3 length: 16 residues. V dropped 4 bases and J dropped 5; count of bases not matched to a gene: 4. The germline gives CDR1 SGHRS, CDR2 YFSETQ. How the authors handled the data: Quantification of nucleated cells was approximated via reference gene primer amplification. Profiling relied on immunoSEQ multiplex PCR, and the TCRdb table lists in-frame clones only, not all of them. V and J calls and clone size are given by that table; D and trimming were obtained from the DNA. This sample has approximately 63,000 clones, with 70% to 90% found just once. V and J are TRBV5-1 and TRBJ2-2; the match to TRBD2 covers 14 bases. The receptor was derived from a woman older than 75 with acute or convalescent COVID-19. The sequenced sample was peripheral blood. The CDR3 bases are TGCGCCAGCAGCCCGACTAGCGGGAGGGGTACCGGGGAGCTGTTTTTT. The encoded protein is CASSPTSGRGTGELFF.